This TCR beta chain originates from a study of long-term antiretroviral therapy in people with HIV. Germline lookup yields CDR1 LGHNA and CDR2 YSLEER. This CDR3 spans 12 amino acids. Between the trimmed V and J ends, which lost 3 bases and 9 bases, there was a span of 9 bases. The immunoSEQ assay was v3.0, run at survey level. Here immunoSEQ multiplex PCR was the method, and the copy in TCRdb shows in-frame clones only, minus some. There are tens of thousands of clones in the sample; 75% to 90% occur only once, and roughly 3.5% lies in the top ten. Material: unsorted PBMCs, obtained 0.8 years before starting antiretroviral therapy. V is TRBV4-3 and J is TRBJ2-1, with D perhaps TRBD2 (5 bases). The clonotype comes from a man in his late teens or twenties with HIV. CDR3 in DNA: TGCGCCAGCAGCCAGTCCAGCGGTGAGCAGTTCTTC. Its translation is CASSQSSGEQFF.